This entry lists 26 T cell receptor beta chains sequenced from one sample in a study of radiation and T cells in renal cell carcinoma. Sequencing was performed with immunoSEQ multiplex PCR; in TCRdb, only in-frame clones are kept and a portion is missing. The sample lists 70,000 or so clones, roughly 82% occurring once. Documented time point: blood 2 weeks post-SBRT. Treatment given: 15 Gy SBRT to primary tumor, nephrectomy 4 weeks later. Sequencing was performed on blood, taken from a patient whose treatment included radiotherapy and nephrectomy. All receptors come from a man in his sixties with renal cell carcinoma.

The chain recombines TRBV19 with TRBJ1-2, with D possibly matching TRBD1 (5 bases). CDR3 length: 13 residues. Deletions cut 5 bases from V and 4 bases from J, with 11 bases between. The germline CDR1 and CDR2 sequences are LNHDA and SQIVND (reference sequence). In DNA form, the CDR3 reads TGTGCCAGTAGTGGGGGTCGGAGCTATGGCTACACCTTC. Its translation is CASSGGRSYGYTF.

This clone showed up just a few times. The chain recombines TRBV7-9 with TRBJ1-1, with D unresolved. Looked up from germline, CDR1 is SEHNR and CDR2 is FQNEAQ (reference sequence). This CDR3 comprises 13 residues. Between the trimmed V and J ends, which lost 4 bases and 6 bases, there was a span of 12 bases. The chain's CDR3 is CASSSLLGAEAFF. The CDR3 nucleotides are TGTGCCAGCAGCTCCCTCCTTGGGGCTGAAGCTTTCTTT.

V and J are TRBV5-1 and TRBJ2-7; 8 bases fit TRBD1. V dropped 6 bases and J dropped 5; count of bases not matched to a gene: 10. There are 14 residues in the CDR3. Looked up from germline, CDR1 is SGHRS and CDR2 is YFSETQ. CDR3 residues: CASKIPGGHNEQYF. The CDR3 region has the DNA TGCGCCAGCAAAATACCAGGGGGCCATAACGAGCAGTACTTC.

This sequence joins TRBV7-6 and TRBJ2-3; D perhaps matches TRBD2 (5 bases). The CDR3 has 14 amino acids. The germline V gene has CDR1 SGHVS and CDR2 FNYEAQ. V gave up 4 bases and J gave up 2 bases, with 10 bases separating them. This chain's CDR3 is CASSSRGVTDTQYF. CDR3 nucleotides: TGTGCCAGCAGCTCCCGGGGTGTCACAGATACGCAGTATTTT. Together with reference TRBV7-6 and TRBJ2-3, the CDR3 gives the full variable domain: GAGVSQSPRYKVTKRGQDVALRCDPISGHVSLYWYRQALGQGPEFLTYFNYEAQQDKSGLPNDRFSAERPEGSISTLTIQRTEQRDSAMYRCASSSRGVTDTQYFGPGTRLTVL.

For the CDR3, the DNA is TGCGCCAGCAGCTCCGGTGGGGAACTAGCGGCAGAGACCCAGTACTTC. Translation: CASSSGGELAAETQYF. The rearrangement links TRBV5-1 to TRBJ2-5; 8 bases line up with TRBD2. Trimming took 3 bases from V and 4 from J; bases not matched to a gene: 11. The CDR3 has 16 residues. Germline CDR1 is SGHRS and CDR2 is YFSETQ.

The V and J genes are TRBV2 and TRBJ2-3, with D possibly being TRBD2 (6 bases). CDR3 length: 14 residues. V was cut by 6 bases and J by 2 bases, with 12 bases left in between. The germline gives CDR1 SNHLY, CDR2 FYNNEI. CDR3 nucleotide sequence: TGTGCCAGCAGGGGGACTCTTAACACAGATACGCAGTATTTT. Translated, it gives CASRGTLNTDTQYF.

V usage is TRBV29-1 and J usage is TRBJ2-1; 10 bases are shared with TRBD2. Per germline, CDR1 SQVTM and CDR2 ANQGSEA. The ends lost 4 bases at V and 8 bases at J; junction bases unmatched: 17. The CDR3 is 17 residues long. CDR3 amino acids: CSVVVMASGRDFHEQFF. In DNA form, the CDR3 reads TGCAGCGTTGTTGTAATGGCTAGCGGGAGAGATTTCCATGAGCAGTTCTTC.

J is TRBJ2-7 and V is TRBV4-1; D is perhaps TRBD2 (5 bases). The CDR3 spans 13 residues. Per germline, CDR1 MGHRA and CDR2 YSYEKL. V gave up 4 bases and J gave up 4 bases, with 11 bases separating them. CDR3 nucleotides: TGCGCCAGCAGCCCGATCGGGGTTTACGAGCAGTACTTC. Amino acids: CASSPIGVYEQYF.

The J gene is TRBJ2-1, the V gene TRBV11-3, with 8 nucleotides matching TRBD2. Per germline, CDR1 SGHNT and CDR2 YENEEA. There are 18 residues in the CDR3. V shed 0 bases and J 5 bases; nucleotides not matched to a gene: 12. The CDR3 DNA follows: TGTGCCAGCAGCTTAGATTCCCCGGGAGGGTTCGGAGACAATGAGCAGTTCTTC. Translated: CASSLDSPGGFGDNEQFF.

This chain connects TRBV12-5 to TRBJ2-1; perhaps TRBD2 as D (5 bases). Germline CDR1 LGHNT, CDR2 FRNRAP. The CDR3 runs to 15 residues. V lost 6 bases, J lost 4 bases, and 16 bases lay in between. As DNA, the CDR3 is TGTGCTAGTGGCACTCCGGGATTAAGTTACAATGAGCAGTTCTTC. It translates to CASGTPGLSYNEQFF.

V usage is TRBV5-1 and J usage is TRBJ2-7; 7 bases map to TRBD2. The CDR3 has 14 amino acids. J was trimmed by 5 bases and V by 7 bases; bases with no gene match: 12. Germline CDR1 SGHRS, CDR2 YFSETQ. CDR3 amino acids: CASSNDGGSNEQYF. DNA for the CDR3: TGCGCCAGCTCAAACGACGGCGGGAGCAACGAGCAGTACTTC. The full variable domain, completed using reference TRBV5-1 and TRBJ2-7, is KAGVTQTPRYLIKTRGQQVTLSCSPISGHRSVSWYQQTPGQGLQFLFEYFSETQRNKGNFPGRFSGRQFSNSRSEMNVSTLELGDSALYLCASSNDGGSNEQYFGPGTRLTVT.

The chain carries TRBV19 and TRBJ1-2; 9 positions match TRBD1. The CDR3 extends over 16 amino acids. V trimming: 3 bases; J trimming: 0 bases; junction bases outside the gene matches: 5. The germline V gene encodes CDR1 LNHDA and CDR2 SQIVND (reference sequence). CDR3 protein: CASSMPRQGANYGYTF. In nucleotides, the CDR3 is TGTGCCAGTAGTATGCCCCGACAGGGGGCTAACTATGGCTACACCTTC.

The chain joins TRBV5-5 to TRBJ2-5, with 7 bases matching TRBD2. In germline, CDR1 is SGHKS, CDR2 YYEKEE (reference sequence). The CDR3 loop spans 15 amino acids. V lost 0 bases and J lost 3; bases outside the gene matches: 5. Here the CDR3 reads CASSLEGLDKETQYF. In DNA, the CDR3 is TGTGCCAGCAGCTTGGAAGGACTAGATAAAGAGACCCAGTACTTC.

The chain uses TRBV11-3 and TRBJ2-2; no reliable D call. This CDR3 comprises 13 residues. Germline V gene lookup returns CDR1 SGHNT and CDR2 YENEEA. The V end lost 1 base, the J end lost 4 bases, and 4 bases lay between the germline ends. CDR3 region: CASSLGGTGELFF. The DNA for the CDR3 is TGTGCCAGCAGCTTAGGGGGCACCGGGGAGCTGTTTTTT.

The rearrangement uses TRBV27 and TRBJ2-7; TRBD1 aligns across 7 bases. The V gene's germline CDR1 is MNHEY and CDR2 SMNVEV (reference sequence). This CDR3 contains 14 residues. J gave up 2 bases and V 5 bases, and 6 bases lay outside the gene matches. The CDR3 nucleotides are TGTGCCAGCAGTGTAACAGGGGTAGCCTACGAGCAGTACTTC. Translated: CASSVTGVAYEQYF.

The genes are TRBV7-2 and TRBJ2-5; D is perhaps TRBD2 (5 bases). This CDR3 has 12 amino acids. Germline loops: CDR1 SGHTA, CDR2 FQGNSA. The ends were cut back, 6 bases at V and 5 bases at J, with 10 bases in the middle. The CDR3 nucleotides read TGTGCCAGCAGTATTACGGGGGAGACCCAGTACTTC. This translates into CASSITGETQYF.

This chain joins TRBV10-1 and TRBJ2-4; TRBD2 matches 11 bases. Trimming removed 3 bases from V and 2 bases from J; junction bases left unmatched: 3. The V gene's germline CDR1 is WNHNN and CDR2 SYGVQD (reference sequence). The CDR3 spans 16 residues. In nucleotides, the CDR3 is TGCGCCAGCAGTGAAGGGACTAGCGGAACCAAAAACATTCAGTACTTC. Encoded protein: CASSEGTSGTKNIQYF.

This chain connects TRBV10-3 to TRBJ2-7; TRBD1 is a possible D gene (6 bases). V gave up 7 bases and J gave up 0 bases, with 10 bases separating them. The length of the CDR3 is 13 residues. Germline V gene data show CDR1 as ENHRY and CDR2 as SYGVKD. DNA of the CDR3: TGTGCCATCAACCGGGACAACTCCTACGAGCAGTACTTC. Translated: CAINRDNSYEQYF.

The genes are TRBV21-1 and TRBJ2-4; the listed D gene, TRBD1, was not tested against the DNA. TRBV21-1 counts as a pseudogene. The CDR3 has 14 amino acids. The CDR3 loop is CASSNKGAKNIQYF. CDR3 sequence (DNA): TGTGCCAGCAGCAATAAGGGGGCCAAAAACATTCAGTACTTC.

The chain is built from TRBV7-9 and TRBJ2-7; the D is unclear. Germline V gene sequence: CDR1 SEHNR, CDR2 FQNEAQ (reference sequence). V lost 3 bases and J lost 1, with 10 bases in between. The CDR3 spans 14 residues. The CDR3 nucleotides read TGTGCCAGCAGCTTTATGAGCGTTTCCTACGAGCAGTACTTC. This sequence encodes CASSFMSVSYEQYF.

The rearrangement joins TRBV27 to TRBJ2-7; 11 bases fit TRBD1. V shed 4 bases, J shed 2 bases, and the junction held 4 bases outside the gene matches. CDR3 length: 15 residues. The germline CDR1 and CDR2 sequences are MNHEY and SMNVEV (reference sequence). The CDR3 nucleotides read TGTGCCAGCAGTTCCGGGACAGGGGGGACCTACGAGCAGTACTTC. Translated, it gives CASSSGTGGTYEQYF.

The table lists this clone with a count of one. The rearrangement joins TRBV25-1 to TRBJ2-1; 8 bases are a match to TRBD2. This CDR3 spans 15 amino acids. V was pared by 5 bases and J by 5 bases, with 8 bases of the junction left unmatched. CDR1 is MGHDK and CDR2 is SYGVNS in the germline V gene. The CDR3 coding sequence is TGTGCCAGCAGTAAACCGGGACTAGGAGACAATGAGCAGTTCTTC. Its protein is CASSKPGLGDNEQFF.

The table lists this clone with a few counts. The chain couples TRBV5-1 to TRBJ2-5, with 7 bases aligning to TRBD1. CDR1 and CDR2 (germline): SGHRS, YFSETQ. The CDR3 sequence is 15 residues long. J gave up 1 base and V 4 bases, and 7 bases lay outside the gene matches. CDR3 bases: TGCGCCAGCAGCCACCGGGACAGACTCCAAGAGACCCAGTACTTC. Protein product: CASSHRDRLQETQYF.

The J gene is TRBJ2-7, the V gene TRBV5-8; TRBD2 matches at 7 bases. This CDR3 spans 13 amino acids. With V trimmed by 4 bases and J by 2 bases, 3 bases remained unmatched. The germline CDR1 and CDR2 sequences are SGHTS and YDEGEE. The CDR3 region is CASSGGSPYEQYF. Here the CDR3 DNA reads TGTGCCAGCAGCGGCGGGAGTCCCTACGAGCAGTACTTC.

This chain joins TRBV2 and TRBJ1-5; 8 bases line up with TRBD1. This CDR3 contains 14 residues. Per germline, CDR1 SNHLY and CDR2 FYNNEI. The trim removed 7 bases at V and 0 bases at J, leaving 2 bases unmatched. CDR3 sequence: CASKDRVSNQPQHF. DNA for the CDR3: TGTGCCAGCAAGGACAGGGTTAGCAATCAGCCCCAGCATTTT. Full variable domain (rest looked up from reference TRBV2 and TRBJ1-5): EPEVTQTPSHQVTQMGQEVILRCVPISNHLYFYWYRQILGQKVEFLVSFYNNEISEKSEIFDDQFSVERPDGSNFTLKIRSTKLEDSAMYFCASKDRVSNQPQHFGDGTRLSIL.

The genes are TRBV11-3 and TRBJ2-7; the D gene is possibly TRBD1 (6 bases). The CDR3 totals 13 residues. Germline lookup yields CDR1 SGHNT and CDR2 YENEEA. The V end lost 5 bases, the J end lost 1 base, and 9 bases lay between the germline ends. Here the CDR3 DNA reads TGTGCCAGCAGCCTAGGACAGTCCTACGAGCAGTACTTC. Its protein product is CASSLGQSYEQYF.